The entry that follows covers one T cell receptor beta chain sequence. CD45RO-negative CD8 cells positively selected for CCR7 made up the naive population, which excluded terminally differentiated effector memory CD45RA+ cells. The record originates from a study of shared clonotypes between healthy human individuals. Overall study: Per-donor plates numbered three CD4 naive, three CD4 memory, two CD8 naive and one CD8 memory.

The CDR3 spans 14 residues. Each PCR replicate from the sorted subsets contained around 0.2 ug DNA, which is 30,000 or so T cell genomes. Sequenced by immunoSEQ multiplex PCR; TCRdb stores in-frame clones only, minus some. The table has about 2 million clones, roughly 95% seen once. The chain joins TRBV12-2 to TRBJ2-7; TRBD1 was called by the table and not checked on the DNA. TRBV12-2 is tagged as a pseudogene. The TCR comes from a man aged 18 to 29 in good health. Sequencing was carried out using naive CD8+ T cells sorted from blood. This CDR3 is CASRFRDTSYEQYF. Written as DNA, the CDR3 is TGTGCAAGTCGCTTTCGGGACACCTCCTACGAGCAGTACTTC.